This entry lists 18 T cell receptor beta chains sequenced from one sample in a study of blood T cell repertoires in COVID-19 (dated by TCRdb to the early 2020s). The library was generated by the immunoSEQ multiplex PCR assay. Imported from immuneACCESS, the table was reduced by TCRdb to in-frame sequences with V and J called. These copies leave out some clones; in studies compared against another copy, an unresolved V gene accounts for under half, and the cause of the remainder is not known. For this sample there are 75,000 to 100,000 clones; around 88% appear just once. The top ten clonotypes cover roughly 5.7% of the sample. Sample: peripheral blood. Receptor source: a man aged 60 to 69 with acute or convalescent COVID-19.

J is TRBJ1-5 and V is TRBV19, with D maybe TRBD1 (6 bases). Germline lookup yields CDR1 LNHDA and CDR2 SQIVND (reference sequence). V was cut by 4 bases and J by 6 bases, with 13 bases left in between. This CDR3 comprises 14 residues. The CDR3 reads CASSRLGQSQPQHF. In DNA, the CDR3 is TGTGCCAGTAGTAGGTTGGGACAAAGTCAGCCCCAGCATTTT.

This chain joins TRBV7-2 and TRBJ2-3; D remains unclear. The CDR3 runs 14 residues. V shed 5 bases and J shed 2 bases, with 11 bases lying between them. CDR1 and CDR2 (germline): SGHTA, FQGNSA. The chain's CDR3 is CASSPDGFTDTQYF. In nucleotides, the CDR3 is TGTGCCAGCAGCCCTGACGGGTTCACAGATACGCAGTATTTT.

The rearrangement joins TRBV10-3 to TRBJ1-1; 7 nucleotides agree with TRBD1. Germline assignment: CDR1 ENHRY and CDR2 SYGVKD. Trimming took 6 bases from V and 1 from J; bases not matched to a gene: 5. CDR3 length equals 14 residues. The CDR3 protein is CAIREDRRNTEAFF. The CDR3 nucleotides are TGTGCCATCAGGGAGGACAGGAGGAACACTGAAGCTTTCTTT.

The genes are TRBV2 and TRBJ1-2; 7 nucleotides match TRBD1. The germline gives CDR1 SNHLY, CDR2 FYNNEI. The trim removed 3 bases at V and 5 bases at J, leaving 6 bases unmatched. This CDR3 spans 14 amino acids. The CDR3 reads CASSDAGRGYGYTF. Here the CDR3 DNA reads TGTGCCAGCAGTGATGCGGGCAGGGGGTATGGCTACACCTTC.

This clone has just a few counts. The chain employs TRBV29-1 and TRBJ1-1, with D perhaps matching TRBD1 (5 bases). Germline-derived CDR1 and CDR2 are SQVTM and ANQGSEA. The CDR3 is 14 amino acids. V was clipped by 3 bases and J by 2 bases, with 13 bases between them. The CDR3, as DNA: TGCAGCGTTGACGGGGGGGAGGGAAACACTGAAGCTTTCTTT. Its translation is CSVDGGEGNTEAFF.

The rearrangement links TRBV9 to TRBJ2-5; 8 bases line up with TRBD2. V was clipped by 3 bases and J by 5 bases; unmatched bases: 6. The CDR3 spans 14 residues. The germline CDR1 and CDR2 sequences are SGDLS and YYNGEE. Here the CDR3 reads CASSDAGGAETQYF. The CDR3 nucleotides read TGTGCCAGCAGCGACGCGGGGGGCGCGGAGACCCAGTACTTC.

The V call is TRBV4-3, the J call TRBJ2-7; 10 positions match TRBD2. This CDR3 spans 21 amino acids. The germline V gene encodes CDR1 LGHNA and CDR2 YSLEER. The trim removed 0 bases at V and 1 base at J, leaving 18 bases unmatched. The CDR3 sequence is CASSQDIIERRRTSGSYEQYF. In DNA form, the CDR3 reads TGCGCCAGCAGCCAAGATATAATAGAAAGGCGGCGGACTAGCGGATCCTACGAGCAGTACTTC.

This clone was counted between two and nine times. This chain uses TRBV3-1 (or the pseudogene TRBV3-2) with TRBJ1-3, with D unclear. Germline V gene sequence: CDR1 LGHDT, CDR2 YNNKEL (reference sequence). The CDR3 runs to 18 residues. V lost 4 bases to trimming and J lost 0 bases, with 19 bases between them. This CDR3 reads CASSPDRHMAPSGNTIYF. In nucleotides, the CDR3 is TGTGCCAGCAGCCCCGATCGTCATATGGCCCCCTCTGGAAACACCATATATTTT.

The rearrangement uses TRBV6-6 and TRBJ2-3; the D gene is possibly TRBD2 (6 bases). V was trimmed by 4 bases and J by 6 bases, leaving 14 bases between them. Germline lookup yields CDR1 MNHNY and CDR2 SVGAGI (reference sequence). The CDR3 contains 14 residues. CDR3 sequence reads: CASSLAVTGDTQYF. CDR3 coding DNA: TGTGCCAGCAGTTTAGCGGTGACGGGGGATACGCAGTATTTT.

V is TRBV6-5 and J is TRBJ1-1, with D unresolved. The length of the CDR3 is 15 residues. V lost 6 bases to trimming and J lost 4 bases, with 18 bases between them. Germline-derived CDR1 and CDR2 are MNHEY and SVGAGI. As DNA, the CDR3 is TGTGCCAGCAGCCCCGCCTCTAGGTATCGCACTGAAGCTTTCTTT. It codes for CASSPASRYRTEAFF.

This clone showed up just a few times. The V gene is TRBV18, the J gene TRBJ1-2; D uncertain. V lost 0 bases to trimming and J lost 4 bases, with 15 bases between them. The germline V gene has CDR1 KGHSH and CDR2 LQKENI. CDR3 length equals 16 residues. As DNA, the CDR3 is TGTGCCAGCTCACCACCAATGCGGGGAGAGTCCTATGGCTACACCTTC. This sequence encodes CASSPPMRGESYGYTF.

The chain joins TRBV2 to TRBJ1-2, with unresolved D. Trimming shortened V by 4 bases and J by 1 base, and 7 bases separated the two germline ends. There are 13 residues in the CDR3. CDR1 and CDR2 from the germline V gene are SNHLY and FYNNEI. The CDR3, as DNA: TGTGCCAGCAGTGTGGCAGATAACTATGGCTACACCTTC. It specifies CASSVADNYGYTF.

The V call is TRBV3-1 (or the pseudogene TRBV3-2), the J call TRBJ1-4, with D possibly being TRBD1 (6 bases). From germline, CDR1 is LGHDT and CDR2 YNNKEL (reference sequence). The CDR3 spans 16 residues. V lost 1 base to trimming and J lost 8 bases, with 17 bases between them. CDR3 sequence reads: CASSQGLAGASEKLFF. The CDR3 coding sequence is TGTGCCAGCAGCCAAGGTCTGGCAGGGGCCTCCGAAAAACTGTTTTTT.

The chain couples TRBV11-2 to TRBJ1-2; D is possibly TRBD1 (6 bases). V lost 5 bases to trimming and J lost 5 bases, with 15 bases between them. The CDR3 runs 14 residues. Germline lookup yields CDR1 SGHAT and CDR2 FQNNGV. The CDR3 coding sequence is TGTGCCAGCAGCCCCGGGACAAAGATGTATGGCTACACCTTC. This sequence encodes CASSPGTKMYGYTF.

The V gene is TRBV3-1 (or the pseudogene TRBV3-2), the J gene TRBJ1-3; D is unclear. Trimming stripped 0 bases from V and 3 bases from J, with 9 bases between. The CDR3 has 15 amino acids. Germline CDR1 and CDR2: LGHDT and YNNKEL (reference sequence). The CDR3 region has the DNA TGTGCCAGCAGCCAAGATGTGCGACATGGAAACACCATATATTTT. It yields the protein CASSQDVRHGNTIYF.

The count of this clone is one. The chain combines TRBV3-1 (or the pseudogene TRBV3-2) with TRBJ1-3; the D gene is possibly TRBD1 (6 bases). This CDR3 comprises 14 residues. Germline assignment: CDR1 LGHDT and CDR2 YNNKEL (reference sequence). V lost 0 bases to trimming and J lost 4 bases, with 7 bases between them. CDR3 DNA sequence: TGTGCCAGCAGCCAAGATCAGGGGGGAAACACCATATATTTT. This sequence encodes CASSQDQGGNTIYF.

This chain links TRBV18 with TRBJ1-5; no clear D. CDR1 KGHSH and CDR2 LQKENI come from the germline V gene. Trimming removed 1 base at V and 2 bases at J, with 12 bases between. This CDR3 has 16 residues. The CDR3, as DNA: TGTGCCAGCTCACCACGTGACACCCGTCGCAATCAGCCCCAGCATTTT. The encoded protein is CASSPRDTRRNQPQHF. Based on the CDR3 plus reference TRBV18 and TRBJ1-5, the full variable domain is NAGVMQNPRHLVRRRGQEARLRCSPMKGHSHVYWYRQLPEEGLKFMVYLQKENIIDESGMPKERFSAEFPKEGPSILRIQQVVRGDSAAYFCASSPRDTRRNQPQHFGDGTRLSIL.

There are a few counts of this clone. The chain uses TRBV30 and TRBJ2-7; possible D gene TRBD2, 5 bases. CDR3 length equals 15 residues. With 0 bases removed from V and 0 bases from J, the gap between germline ends came to 12 bases. CDR1 is GTSNPN and CDR2 is SVGIG in the germline V gene (reference sequence). CDR3 bases: TGTGCCTGGAGTGTAGGGAGAGGGAGCTCCTACGAGCAGTACTTC. Translating gives CAWSVGRGSSYEQYF.